Below are 20 T cell receptor beta chains sequenced from a single sample in a study of T cell responses to AZD1222 COVID-19 vaccine (dated by TCRdb to the early 2020s). The library came from the immunoSEQ multiplex PCR assay. TCRdb took this table from immuneACCESS and kept in-frame rearrangements with V and J called. Such tables lack part of the clones; where checked against another copy, unresolved V genes explain under half of the gap, and the rest is unexplained. This sample lists about 86,000 clones; roughly 90% were detected once. The top ten clonotypes cover 12% of the sample. The time point label, as the study defines it: about 28 days (+/-7) after the second vaccine dose. Material: peripheral blood, obtained 28 days after the second AZD1222 dose. These receptors came from an adult who received the AZD1222 COVID-19 vaccine.

V usage is TRBV5-1 and J usage is TRBJ2-5; 7 positions match TRBD1. The V segment lost 1 base and the J segment 2 bases; nucleotides outside the gene matches: 5. CDR3 length: 15 amino acids. Germline V gives CDR1 SGHRS, CDR2 YFSETQ. The CDR3: CASSLWTGGQETQYF. The CDR3 DNA follows: TGCGCCAGCAGCTTGTGGACAGGTGGGCAAGAGACCCAGTACTTC.

The rearrangement joins TRBV18 to TRBJ1-3; 7 bases are shared with TRBD1. With V trimmed by 1 base and J by 3 bases, 3 bases remained unmatched. Germline CDR1 and CDR2: KGHSH and LQKENI. The CDR3 extends over 15 amino acids. In nucleotides, the CDR3 is TGTGCCAGCTCACCACGACAGGGAGGTGGAAACACCATATATTTT. Residues: CASSPRQGGGNTIYF.

This clone appeared a single time. The V gene is TRBV28, the J gene TRBJ2-3; 7 bases agree with TRBD2. The V gene's germline CDR1 is MDHEN and CDR2 SYDVKM. CDR3 size: 14 residues. Trimming took 6 bases from V and 0 from J; bases not matched to a gene: 3. CDR3 residues: CASSRTSSTDTQYF. CDR3 nucleotides: TGTGCCAGCAGCCGGACTAGTAGCACAGATACGCAGTATTTT.

The sample holds a few counts of this clone. The chain is built from TRBV6-4 and TRBJ2-1; 8 positions match TRBD2. The CDR3 spans 15 residues. Germline V gene data show CDR1 as MRHNA and CDR2 as SNTAGT. J gave up 9 bases and V 0 bases, and 7 bases lay outside the gene matches. In DNA, the CDR3 is TGTGCCAGCAGTGACTCAAGCGGGAGCAGGAGTGAGCAGTTCTTC. Protein sequence: CASSDSSGSRSEQFF.

The genes are TRBV9 and TRBJ1-1; TRBD1 is a possible D gene (5 bases). Germline V gene lookup returns CDR1 SGDLS and CDR2 YYNGEE. The germline V and J ends were trimmed by 4 bases and 2 bases, with 12 bases remaining between them. There are 14 residues in the CDR3. CDR3 region: CASSMTVTNTEAFF. The CDR3 region has the DNA TGTGCCAGCAGCATGACAGTTACTAACACTGAAGCTTTCTTT.

This clone was observed once. The chain has TRBV30 and TRBJ1-3; 8 bases map to TRBD1. Germline V CDR1 and CDR2: GTSNPN, SVGIG (reference sequence). The CDR3 extends over 15 amino acids. Trimming cost V 3 bases and J 0 bases; bases outside gene matches: 4. The CDR3 spells CAWSEDRVSGNTIYF. CDR3 DNA sequence: TGTGCCTGGAGCGAGGACAGGGTCTCTGGAAACACCATATATTTT.

The V and J genes are TRBV25-1 and TRBJ1-1; D is undetermined. CDR3 size: 13 residues. Germline V gene data show CDR1 as MGHDK and CDR2 as SYGVNS. The V end lost 0 bases, the J end lost 8 bases, and 10 bases lay between the germline ends. This CDR3 reads CASSEYGNREAFF. CDR3 nucleotide sequence: TGTGCCAGCAGTGAATACGGTAATCGGGAAGCTTTCTTT.

V gene TRBV5-8 combines with J gene TRBJ2-2; 8 bases align to TRBD1. V gave up 1 base and J gave up 3 bases; unmatched junction bases: 8. Germline V lookup: CDR1 SGHTS, CDR2 YDEGEE. This CDR3 has 17 amino acids. In nucleotides, the CDR3 is TGTGCCAGCAGCTTGCCCGGACAGGGAAGTTACACCGGGGAGCTGTTTTTT. Its translation is CASSLPGQGSYTGELFF.

The rearrangement joins TRBV2 to TRBJ2-7, with 9 bases lining up with TRBD1. The CDR3 runs 16 residues. Looked up from germline, CDR1 is SNHLY and CDR2 is FYNNEI. Trimming took 6 bases from V and 5 from J; bases not matched to a gene: 14. The CDR3 sequence: CASRDSGTGPANEQYF. In nucleotides, the CDR3 is TGTGCCAGCAGGGATTCGGGGACAGGGCCCGCCAACGAGCAGTACTTC. Based on the CDR3 plus reference TRBV2 and TRBJ2-7, the full variable domain is EPEVTQTPSHQVTQMGQEVILRCVPISNHLYFYWYRQILGQKVEFLVSFYNNEISEKSEIFDDQFSVERPDGSNFTLKIRSTKLEDSAMYFCASRDSGTGPANEQYFGPGTRLTVT.

The chain couples TRBV20-1 to TRBJ1-5; the match to TRBD1 covers 12 bases. CDR3 length: 16 amino acids. With 3 bases clipped from V and 2 bases from J, the junction kept 5 bases outside the gene matches. Germline-derived CDR1 and CDR2 are DFQATT and SNEGSKA (reference sequence). CDR3 bases: TGCAGTGCTAGTAAGGGACAGGGGGCAGGCAATCAGCCCCAGCATTTT. Translation: CSASKGQGAGNQPQHF.

The chain links TRBV5-8 to TRBJ1-5; maybe TRBD1 (6 bases). CDR3 length: 14 residues. Trimming took off 1 base at V and 1 base at J, with 6 bases between the two ends. The germline gives CDR1 SGHTS, CDR2 YDEGEE. The CDR3 is CASSLTGSNQPQHF. CDR3 coding DNA: TGTGCCAGCAGCTTGACAGGGAGCAATCAGCCCCAGCATTTT.

The chain has TRBV2 and TRBJ1-2; the match to TRBD1 covers 7 bases. Trimming removed 5 bases from V and 8 bases from J; junction bases left unmatched: 8. CDR1 and CDR2 (germline): SNHLY, FYNNEI. This CDR3 has 13 residues. The CDR3 spells CASSFDRVGGYTF. In nucleotides, the CDR3 is TGTGCCAGCAGTTTTGACAGGGTAGGAGGCTACACCTTC.

The V call is TRBV7-6, the J call TRBJ2-7, with a possible D match to TRBD2 (6 bases). The V gene lost 3 bases and the J gene lost 4 bases, with 16 bases spanning the gap. Germline values: CDR1 SGHVS, CDR2 FNYEAQ. This CDR3 region has 15 residues. This CDR3 is CASSFGPDGGYEQYF. The CDR3 DNA sequence: TGTGCCAGCAGCTTTGGGCCGGACGGGGGATACGAGCAGTACTTC. Complete variable domain (other parts from reference TRBV7-6 and TRBJ2-7): GAGVSQSPRYKVTKRGQDVALRCDPISGHVSLYWYRQALGQGPEFLTYFNYEAQQDKSGLPNDRFSAERPEGSISTLTIQRTEQRDSAMYRCASSFGPDGGYEQYFGPGTRLTVT.

The CDR3 nucleotides are TGTGCCAGCAGCTTAGGAGCGGTGGGTGAGCAGTTCTTC. It codes for CASSLGAVGEQFF. The chain has TRBV7-8 and TRBJ2-1, with D maybe TRBD2 (5 bases). The V gene's germline CDR1 is SGHVS and CDR2 FQNEAQ. The CDR3 length is 13 residues. Trimming left V 1 base short and J 9 bases short, with 10 bases between.

CDR3 DNA: TGTGCCAGCAGCGTAGGTCTTGCCACTGAATACGAGCAGTACTTC. It specifies CASSVGLATEYEQYF. The rearrangement links TRBV9 to TRBJ2-7; D is uncertain. The CDR3 consists of 15 residues. Germline V gene lookup returns CDR1 SGDLS and CDR2 YYNGEE. V dropped 0 bases and J dropped 4 bases, with 14 bases sitting between them.

The chain links TRBV11-2 to TRBJ1-1; D gene uncertain. V was cut by 3 bases and J by 0 bases, with 11 bases left in between. The CDR3 runs to 15 residues. Germline V gene sequence: CDR1 SGHAT, CDR2 FQNNGV. The CDR3 DNA sequence: TGTGCCAGCAGCTTGGTACAGACAATGAACACTGAAGCTTTCTTT. This encodes CASSLVQTMNTEAFF.

The gene calls are TRBV2 and TRBJ1-4; 7 positions agree with TRBD1. Germline V gene data show CDR1 as SNHLY and CDR2 as FYNNEI. The CDR3 spans 12 residues. V gave up 6 bases and J gave up 12 bases; unmatched junction bases: 7. CDR3: CASRETTGELFF. As DNA, the CDR3 is TGTGCCAGCAGAGAAACAACAGGGGAACTGTTTTTT.

The chain carries TRBV27 and TRBJ1-2, with 7 bases aligning to TRBD1. CDR3 length: 14 amino acids. The germline gives CDR1 MNHEY, CDR2 SMNVEV (reference sequence). The V gene end was trimmed by 6 bases and the J gene end by 4 bases; junction bases not matched to a gene: 8. The CDR3 region is CASRGRGQPYGYTF. The CDR3 DNA reads TGTGCCAGCAGAGGCAGGGGACAGCCCTATGGCTACACCTTC.

This chain links TRBV5-1 with TRBJ2-3; no clear D. The V end was cut by 4 bases, the J end by 2 bases, with 5 bases between. The CDR3 runs to 12 residues. Germline V gene data show CDR1 as SGHRS and CDR2 as YFSETQ. In DNA, the CDR3 is TGCGCCAGCAGCCCTTCCACAGATACGCAGTATTTT. Its protein is CASSPSTDTQYF.

The chain couples TRBV6-4 to TRBJ2-3, with 11 positions matching TRBD2. V trimming: 4 bases; J trimming: 4 bases; junction bases outside the gene matches: 4. Germline CDR1 MRHNA, CDR2 SNTAGT. CDR3 length equals 15 residues. The DNA of the CDR3 is TGTGCCAGCAGTGCACTAGCGGGAGCGGCAGATACGCAGTATTTT. Amino acids: CASSALAGAADTQYF.